The next 14 T cell receptor beta chains were all read from a single sample in a study of radiotherapy plus CTLA-4 blockade in lung cancer. Profiling relied on immunoSEQ multiplex PCR, and the TCRdb table lists in-frame clones only, not all of them. Here the sample spans about 88,000 clones, 55% to 75% being singletons. This sample comprised peripheral blood, obtained from a patient treated with radiotherapy plus ipilimumab. These receptors were collected from a human donor with non-small cell lung cancer that progressed on radiotherapy plus ipilimumab.

The CDR3 sequence: CASSGTSGSYEQYF. The CDR3 nucleotides read TGTGCCAGTAGCGGGACTAGCGGGAGCTACGAGCAGTACTTC. The chain employs TRBV19 and TRBJ2-7; 14 bases align to TRBD2. The V segment lost 6 bases and the J segment 3 bases; nucleotides outside the gene matches: 1. This CDR3 is 14 amino acids long. Per germline, CDR1 LNHDA and CDR2 SQIVND (reference sequence).

CDR3 sequence (DNA): TGTGCCAGCAGCCCAGGGACCCCGAACACCGGGGAGCTGTTTTTT. Translation gives CASSPGTPNTGELFF. This chain links TRBV5-4 with TRBJ2-2, with D perhaps matching TRBD1 or TRBD2 (5 bases each). Germline CDR1 is SGHNT and CDR2 is YYREEE (reference sequence). V dropped 4 bases and J dropped 0 bases, with 10 bases sitting between them. The CDR3 has 15 residues.

This clone has only a few counts. This chain connects TRBV5-6 to TRBJ2-7; TRBD1 agrees at 11 bases. With 4 bases clipped from V and 3 bases from J, the junction kept 3 bases outside the gene matches. CDR1 is SGHDT, CDR2 YYEEEE, per germline. The CDR3 spans 14 residues. CDR3 sequence (DNA): TGTGCCAGCAGCCCGGGACAGGGGGTCTACGAGCAGTACTTC. It codes for CASSPGQGVYEQYF.

The chain links TRBV30 to TRBJ1-6, with a tentative D call TRBD1 (5 bases). The CDR3 sequence is 14 residues long. Germline-derived CDR1 and CDR2 are GTSNPN and SVGIG (reference sequence). Trimming removed 0 bases from V and 7 bases from J, with 10 bases in between. CDR3 in DNA: TGTGCCTGGAGTGTACAAGGGGCCAATTCACCCCTCCACTTT. The encoded protein is CAWSVQGANSPLHF.

This clone was detected ten times or more. The chain carries TRBV28 and TRBJ2-5, with D tentatively TRBD1 or TRBD2 (6 bases each). V gave up 8 bases and J gave up 5 bases, with 18 bases separating them. The germline CDR1 and CDR2 sequences are MDHEN and SYDVKM. The CDR3 loop spans 14 amino acids. CDR3 DNA sequence: TGTGCCAGCGGAGAAGTGGGGGGCAGGGAGACCCAGTACTTC. Its translation: CASGEVGGRETQYF.

This chain connects TRBV5-6 to TRBJ2-3; TRBD2 agrees at 8 bases. The CDR3 has 14 amino acids. Germline assignment: CDR1 SGHDT and CDR2 YYEEEE. V trimming: 4 bases; J trimming: 4 bases; junction bases outside the gene matches: 5. The CDR3 bases are TGTGCCAGCAGCCCCGGGGGGGCGGCAGATACGCAGTATTTT. Translation gives CASSPGGAADTQYF.

V gene TRBV2 combines with J gene TRBJ2-7; 12 nucleotides line up with TRBD2. This CDR3 spans 16 amino acids. V lost 5 bases and J lost 4; bases outside the gene matches: 9. The germline V gene encodes CDR1 SNHLY and CDR2 FYNNEI. The CDR3 sequence is CASSKTTSGSSYEQYF. Written as DNA, the CDR3 is TGTGCCAGCAGTAAAACGACTAGCGGGAGTTCTTACGAGCAGTACTTC.

This clone was detected a few times. The CDR3 reads CASSEYSTYGYTF. In DNA form, the CDR3 reads TGTGCCAGCAGTGAATACAGCACCTATGGCTACACCTTC. The chain carries TRBV2 and TRBJ1-2, with unresolved D. Trimming removed 2 bases from V and 4 bases from J, with 8 bases in between. Per the germline V gene, CDR1 is SNHLY and CDR2 is FYNNEI. The length of the CDR3 is 13 residues.

As concerns this clone: It may be a read error: a sequence one base away is much more abundant. The chain employs TRBV2 and TRBJ2-7; D not resolved. The V gene lost 2 bases and the J gene lost 4 bases, with 0 bases spanning the gap. Germline lookup yields CDR1 SNHLY and CDR2 FYNNEI. This CDR3 region has 10 residues. This CDR3 reads CASSEYEQYF. The CDR3 nucleotides are TGTGCCAGCAGTGAATACGAGCAGTACTTC.

For the CDR3, the DNA is TGTGCCAGCAGTGTAGCCATGGACACTGAAGCTTTCTTT. Its protein is CASSVAMDTEAFF. The J gene is TRBJ1-1, the V gene TRBV6-5; D remains unclear. The V and J ends lost 5 bases and 3 bases respectively, with 10 bases between them. The CDR3 contains 13 residues. Germline V CDR1 and CDR2: MNHEY, SVGAGI.

The chain combines TRBV9 with TRBJ2-1, with a possible D match to TRBD1 (5 bases). CDR1 SGDLS and CDR2 YYNGEE come from the germline V gene. V was clipped by 0 bases and J by 8 bases, with 15 bases between them. This CDR3 spans 15 amino acids. CDR3 sequence: CASSVAGHLGDEQFF. For the CDR3, the DNA is TGTGCCAGCAGCGTAGCCGGACACCTTGGCGATGAGCAGTTCTTC.

The chain links TRBV11-2 to TRBJ1-2, with 12 bases matching TRBD1. With 1 base clipped from V and 8 bases from J, the junction kept 8 bases outside the gene matches. Germline CDR1 reads SGHAT; CDR2 reads FQNNGV. CDR3 length: 16 residues. The CDR3 protein is CASSLGLGTGGDGYTF. The CDR3 bases are TGTGCCAGCAGCTTAGGACTAGGGACAGGGGGCGACGGCTACACCTTC.

The CDR3: CASYPADPYEQYF. The CDR3 DNA reads TGTGCCAGTTACCCCGCGGATCCTTACGAGCAGTACTTC. The V call is TRBV2, the J call TRBJ2-7; D remains unclear. Between the trimmed V and J ends, which lost 9 bases and 4 bases, there was a span of 16 bases. The CDR3 totals 13 residues. Germline CDR1 and CDR2: SNHLY and FYNNEI. Full variable domain (outside the CDR3, taken from reference TRBV2 and TRBJ2-7): EPEVTQTPSHQVTQMGQEVILRCVPISNHLYFYWYRQILGQKVEFLVSFYNNEISEKSEIFDDQFSVERPDGSNFTLKIRSTKLEDSAMYFCASYPADPYEQYFGPGTRLTVT.

The V and J genes are TRBV7-3 and TRBJ2-5; 10 bases align to TRBD1. V trimming: 6 bases; J trimming: 5 bases; junction bases outside the gene matches: 3. Germline CDR1 and CDR2: SGHTA and FQGTGA. The CDR3 runs 13 residues. CDR3 in DNA: TGTGCCAGCAGTTGGACAGGGGGGGAGACCCAGTACTTC. Protein product: CASSWTGGETQYF.